This TCR beta chain was identified in a study of T cell repertoires in cytomegalovirus infection. This clonotype occurred many times. Its specificity is not known. TCRdb independently ran MiXCR on the reads; one entry per CDR3 protein. Here the sample spans about 900,000 distinct CDR3 sequences, around 29% being singletons. V lost 2 bases, J lost 1 base, and 9 bases lay in between. The CDR3 totals 14 residues. CDR1 is SEHNR, CDR2 FQNEAQ, per germline (reference sequence). The material sequenced was cultured CD8+ T cells from PBMCs, taken from culture after CMV antigen stimulation. This sequence originates from a human donor in good health (CMV status not recorded). Some clones in this sample may be carry-over from other donors' samples. The chain links TRBV7-9 to TRBJ2-7, with no clear D. The CDR3 nucleotides are TGTGCCAGCAGCTTAAAGGGTCATTCCTACGAGCAGTACTTC. This codes for CASSLKGHSYEQYF.